In this sample, the clone carrying this T cell receptor (beta chain) turned up a few times. Its antigen is as yet unknown. The CDR3 is 15 residues long. CDR1 is MNHEY and CDR2 is SMNVEV in the germline V gene (reference sequence). This sample was included in a study of post-analysis software for immune sequencing data. Notes on the study in general: Analysis by F measure revealed that same-batch samples clustered strongly together. Five or six TRBV segments, TRBV5-6, TRBV5-1 and TRBV20-1 among them, were found more frequent in patients than controls.

Unique molecular identifiers were built into the TCR beta cDNA libraries. TCRdb re-derived calls from the PCR reads in MiXCR, one entry per CDR3 protein. The table lists roughly 600,000 distinct CDR3 sequences, roughly 40% of them singletons. The TCR was taken from a girl aged 5-17 years with multiple sclerosis. This chain uses TRBV27 with TRBJ2-4; 14 positions agree with TRBD2. The DNA end lines up better with TRBJ2-7; the J call may be wrong. Sequences were obtained from blood. The CDR3 DNA sequence: TGTGCCAGCAGAAAGGGACTAGCGGGAGCCTACGAGCAGTACTTC. Amino acids: CASRKGLAGAYEQYF.